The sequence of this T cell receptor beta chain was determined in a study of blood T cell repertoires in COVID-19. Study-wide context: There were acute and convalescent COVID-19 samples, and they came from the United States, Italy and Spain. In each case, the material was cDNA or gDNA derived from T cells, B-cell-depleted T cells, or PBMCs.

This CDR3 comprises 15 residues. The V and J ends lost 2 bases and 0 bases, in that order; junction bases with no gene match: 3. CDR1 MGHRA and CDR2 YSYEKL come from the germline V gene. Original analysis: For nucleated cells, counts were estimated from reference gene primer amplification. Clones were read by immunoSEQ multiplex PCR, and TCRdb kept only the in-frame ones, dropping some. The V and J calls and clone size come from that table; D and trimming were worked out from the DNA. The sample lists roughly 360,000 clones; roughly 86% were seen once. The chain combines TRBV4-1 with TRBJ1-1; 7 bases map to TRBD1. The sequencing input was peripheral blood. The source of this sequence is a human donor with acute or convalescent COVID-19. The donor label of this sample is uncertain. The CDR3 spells CASSQNRGMNTEAFF. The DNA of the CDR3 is TGCGCCAGCAGCCAAAACAGGGGCATGAACACTGAAGCTTTCTTT.